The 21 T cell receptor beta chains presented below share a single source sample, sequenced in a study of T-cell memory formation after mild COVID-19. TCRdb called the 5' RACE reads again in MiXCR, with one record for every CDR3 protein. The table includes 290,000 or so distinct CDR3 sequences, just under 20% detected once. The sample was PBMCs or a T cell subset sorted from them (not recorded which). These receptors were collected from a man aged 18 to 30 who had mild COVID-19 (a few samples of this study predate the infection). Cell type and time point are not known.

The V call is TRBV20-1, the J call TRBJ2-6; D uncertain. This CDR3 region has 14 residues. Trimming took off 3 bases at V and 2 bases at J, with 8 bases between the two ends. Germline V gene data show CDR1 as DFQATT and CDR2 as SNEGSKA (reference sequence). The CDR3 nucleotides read TGCAGTGCTAGTCAGCGTACTGGGGCCAACGTCCTGACTTTC. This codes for CSASQRTGANVLTF.

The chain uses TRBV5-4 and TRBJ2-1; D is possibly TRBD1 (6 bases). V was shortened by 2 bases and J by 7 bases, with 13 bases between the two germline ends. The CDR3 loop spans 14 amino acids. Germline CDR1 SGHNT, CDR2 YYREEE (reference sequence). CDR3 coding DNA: TGTGCCAGCAGCTTAGGGACAAGGCCAAATGAGCAGTTCTTC. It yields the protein CASSLGTRPNEQFF.

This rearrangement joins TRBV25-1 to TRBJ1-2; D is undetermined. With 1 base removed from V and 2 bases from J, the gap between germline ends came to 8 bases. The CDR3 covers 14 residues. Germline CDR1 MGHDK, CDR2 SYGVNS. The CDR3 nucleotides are TGTGCCAGCAGTGAATTAGGAGGGAACTATGGCTACACCTTC. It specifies CASSELGGNYGYTF.

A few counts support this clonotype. The DNA for the CDR3 is TGTGCCACCACTAGAAGAACCAGGGGACTCCACTACGAGCAGTACTTC. This translates into CATTRRTRGLHYEQYF. The chain links TRBV6-5 to TRBJ2-7; TRBD1 or TRBD2 may be the D gene (6 bases each). Trimming removed 10 bases at V and 3 bases at J, with 25 bases between. The CDR3 extends over 16 amino acids. Germline V gene lookup returns CDR1 MNHEY and CDR2 SVGAGI.

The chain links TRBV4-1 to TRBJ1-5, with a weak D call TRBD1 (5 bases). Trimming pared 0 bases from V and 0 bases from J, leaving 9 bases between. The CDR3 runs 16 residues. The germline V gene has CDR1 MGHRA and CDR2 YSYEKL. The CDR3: CASSQETAYSNQPQHF. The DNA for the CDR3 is TGCGCCAGCAGCCAAGAGACAGCCTATAGCAATCAGCCCCAGCATTTT.

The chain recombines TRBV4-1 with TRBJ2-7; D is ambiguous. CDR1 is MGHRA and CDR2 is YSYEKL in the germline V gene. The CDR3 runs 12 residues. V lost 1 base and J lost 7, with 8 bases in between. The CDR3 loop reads CASSQVLGEQYF. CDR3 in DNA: TGCGCCAGCAGCCAAGTTCTGGGGGAGCAGTACTTC.

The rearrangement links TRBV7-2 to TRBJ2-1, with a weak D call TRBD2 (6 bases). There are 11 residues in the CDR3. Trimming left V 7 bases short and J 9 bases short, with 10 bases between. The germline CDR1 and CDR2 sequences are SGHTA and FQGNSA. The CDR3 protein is CASTSGLEQFF. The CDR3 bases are TGTGCCAGCACCTCGGGACTTGAGCAGTTCTTC.

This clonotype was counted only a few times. The chain's CDR3 is CSVSQDYGYTF. The CDR3 region has the DNA TGCAGCGTCTCACAGGACTATGGCTACACCTTC. The J gene is TRBJ1-2, the V gene TRBV29-1, with D possibly TRBD1 on 5 matching bases. Germline V lookup: CDR1 SQVTM, CDR2 ANQGSEA. The germline V and J ends were trimmed by 6 bases and 3 bases, with 8 bases remaining between them. This CDR3 has 11 residues. The full variable domain, completed using reference TRBV29-1 and TRBJ1-2, is SAVISQKPSRDICQRGTSLTIQCQVDSQVTMMFWYRQQPGQSLTLIATANQGSEATYESGFVIDKFPISRPNLTFSTLTVSNMSPEDSSIYLCSVSQDYGYTFGSGTRLTVV.

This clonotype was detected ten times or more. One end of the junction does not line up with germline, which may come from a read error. The CDR3 coding sequence is TGTGCCAGCTCACTGGGACAGAGCTCCTACAATGAGCAGTTCTTC. Translation gives CASSLGQSSYNEQFF. The chain recombines TRBV5-1 with TRBJ2-1; 7 bases line up with TRBD1. This CDR3 has 15 amino acids. CDR1 SGHRS and CDR2 YFSETQ come from the germline V gene. Supplemented by reference TRBV5-1 and TRBJ2-1, the full variable domain reads KAGVTQTPRYLIKTRGQQVTLSCSPISGHRSVSWYQQTPGQGLQFLFEYFSETQRNKGNFPGRFSGRQFSNSRSEMNVSTLELGDSALYLCASSLGQSSYNEQFFGPGTRLTVL.

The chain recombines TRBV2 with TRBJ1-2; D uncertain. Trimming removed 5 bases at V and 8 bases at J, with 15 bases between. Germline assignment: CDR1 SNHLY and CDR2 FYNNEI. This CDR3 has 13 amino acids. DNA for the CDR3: TGTGCCAGCAGTCCGGAGAGGCGAGAGGGCTACACCTTC. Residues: CASSPERREGYTF.

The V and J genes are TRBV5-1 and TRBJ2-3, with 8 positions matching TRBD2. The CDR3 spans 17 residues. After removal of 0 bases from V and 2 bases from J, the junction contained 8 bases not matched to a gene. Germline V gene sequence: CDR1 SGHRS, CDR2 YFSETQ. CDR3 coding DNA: TGCGCCAGCAGCTTGGGTCCCCTAGCGGGCGACACAGATACGCAGTATTTT. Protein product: CASSLGPLAGDTDTQYF.

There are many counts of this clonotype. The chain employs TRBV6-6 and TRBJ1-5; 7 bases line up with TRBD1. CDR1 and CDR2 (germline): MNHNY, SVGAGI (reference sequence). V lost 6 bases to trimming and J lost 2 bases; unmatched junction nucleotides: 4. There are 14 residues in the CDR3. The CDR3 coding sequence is TGTGCCAGCAGACAAACAGGGGGCAATCAGCCCCAGCATTTT. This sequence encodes CASRQTGGNQPQHF.

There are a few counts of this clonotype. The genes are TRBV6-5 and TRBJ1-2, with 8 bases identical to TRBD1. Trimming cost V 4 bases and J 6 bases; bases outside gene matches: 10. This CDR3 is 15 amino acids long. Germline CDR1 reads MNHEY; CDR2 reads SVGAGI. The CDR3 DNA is TGTGCCAGCAGTTCCGAGTCGACAGGGGCGAATGGCTACACCTTC. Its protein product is CASSSESTGANGYTF.

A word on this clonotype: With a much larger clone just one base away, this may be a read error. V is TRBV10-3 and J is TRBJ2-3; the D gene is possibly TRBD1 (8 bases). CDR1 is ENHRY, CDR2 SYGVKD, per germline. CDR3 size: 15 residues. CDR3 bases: TGTGCCGCCAGCGCACAGGGGGGGACCACAGATACGCATTATTTT. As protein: CAASAQGGTTDTHYF.

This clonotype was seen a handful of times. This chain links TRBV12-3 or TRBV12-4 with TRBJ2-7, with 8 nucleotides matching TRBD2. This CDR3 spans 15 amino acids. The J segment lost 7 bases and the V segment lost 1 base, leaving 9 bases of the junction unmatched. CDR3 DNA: TGTGCCAGCAGTTTAGTTACCGGGGGGGCACGGGAGCAGTACTTC. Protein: CASSLVTGGAREQYF.

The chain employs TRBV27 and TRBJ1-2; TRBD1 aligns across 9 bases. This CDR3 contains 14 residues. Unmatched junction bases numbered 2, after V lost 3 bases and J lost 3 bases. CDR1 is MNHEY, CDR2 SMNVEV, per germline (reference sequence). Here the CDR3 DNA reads TGTGCCAGCAGTTTCGGACAGGGGTACTATGGCTACACCTTC. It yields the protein CASSFGQGYYGYTF.

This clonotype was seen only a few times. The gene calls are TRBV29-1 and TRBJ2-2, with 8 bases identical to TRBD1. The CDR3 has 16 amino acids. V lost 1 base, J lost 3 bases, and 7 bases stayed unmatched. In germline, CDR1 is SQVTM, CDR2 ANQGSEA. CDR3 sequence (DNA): TGCAGCGTTGAAGCATCCAACAGGGGGTACACCGGGGAGCTGTTTTTT. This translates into CSVEASNRGYTGELFF.

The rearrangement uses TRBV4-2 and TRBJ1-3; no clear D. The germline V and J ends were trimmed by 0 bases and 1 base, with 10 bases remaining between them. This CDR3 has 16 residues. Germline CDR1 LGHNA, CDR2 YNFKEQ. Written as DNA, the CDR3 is TGTGCCAGCAGCCAAGACGTCCCATTGTCTGGAAACACCATATATTTT. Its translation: CASSQDVPLSGNTIYF.

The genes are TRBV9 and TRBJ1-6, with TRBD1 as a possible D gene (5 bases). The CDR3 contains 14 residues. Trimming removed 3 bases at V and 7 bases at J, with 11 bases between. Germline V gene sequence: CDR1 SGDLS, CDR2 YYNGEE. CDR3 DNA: TGTGCCAGCAGCGCCAGGGTAGACAATTCACCCCTCCACTTT. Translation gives CASSARVDNSPLHF.

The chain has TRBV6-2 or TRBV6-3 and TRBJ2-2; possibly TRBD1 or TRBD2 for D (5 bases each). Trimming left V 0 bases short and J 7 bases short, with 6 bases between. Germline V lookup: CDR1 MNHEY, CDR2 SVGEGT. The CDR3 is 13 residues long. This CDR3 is CASSYSGDGELFF. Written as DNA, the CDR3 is TGTGCCAGCAGTTACTCGGGGGACGGGGAGCTGTTTTTT.

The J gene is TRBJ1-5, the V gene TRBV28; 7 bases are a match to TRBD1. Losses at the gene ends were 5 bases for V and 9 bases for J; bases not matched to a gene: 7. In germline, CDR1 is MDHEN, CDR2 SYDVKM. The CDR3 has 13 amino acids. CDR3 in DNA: TGTGCCAGCAGTCCGGACAGGCTCCGGCCCCAGCATTTT. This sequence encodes CASSPDRLRPQHF.